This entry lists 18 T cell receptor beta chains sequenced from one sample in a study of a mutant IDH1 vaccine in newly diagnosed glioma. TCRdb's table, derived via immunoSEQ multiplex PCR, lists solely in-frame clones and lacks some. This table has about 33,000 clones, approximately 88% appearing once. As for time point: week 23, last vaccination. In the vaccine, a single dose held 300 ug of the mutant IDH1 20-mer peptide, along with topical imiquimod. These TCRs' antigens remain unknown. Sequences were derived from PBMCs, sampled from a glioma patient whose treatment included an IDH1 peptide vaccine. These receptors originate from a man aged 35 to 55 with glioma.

The CDR3 here is CASSLGRDTGELFF. The CDR3 DNA reads as TGTGCCAGCAGCTTAGGTAGAGACACCGGGGAGCTGTTTTTT. This chain uses TRBV7-8 with TRBJ2-2, with no clear D. Germline-derived CDR1 and CDR2 are SGHVS and FQNEAQ. The V end lost 1 base, the J end lost 3 bases, and 6 bases lay between the germline ends. This CDR3 region has 14 residues.

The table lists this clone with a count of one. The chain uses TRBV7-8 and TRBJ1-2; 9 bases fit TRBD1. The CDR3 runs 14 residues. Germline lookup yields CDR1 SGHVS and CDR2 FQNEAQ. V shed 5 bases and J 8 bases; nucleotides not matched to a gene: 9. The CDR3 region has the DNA TGTGCCAGCAGCCTCTCCGGGACAGGGTTAGGCTACACCTTC. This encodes CASSLSGTGLGYTF.

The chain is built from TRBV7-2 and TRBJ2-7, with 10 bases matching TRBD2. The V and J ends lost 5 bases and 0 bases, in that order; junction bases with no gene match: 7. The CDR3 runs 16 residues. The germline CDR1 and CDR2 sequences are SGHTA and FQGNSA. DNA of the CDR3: TGTGCCAGCAGCCAGACTAGCGGGTTATTCTCCTACGAGCAGTACTTC. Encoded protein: CASSQTSGLFSYEQYF.

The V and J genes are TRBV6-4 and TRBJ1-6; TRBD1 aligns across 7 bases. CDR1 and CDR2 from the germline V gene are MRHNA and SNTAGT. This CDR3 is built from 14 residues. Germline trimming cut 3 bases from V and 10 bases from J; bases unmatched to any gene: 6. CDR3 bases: TGTGCCAGCAGTGAGGCAGGGGGGATCTCACCCCTCCACTTT. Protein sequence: CASSEAGGISPLHF.

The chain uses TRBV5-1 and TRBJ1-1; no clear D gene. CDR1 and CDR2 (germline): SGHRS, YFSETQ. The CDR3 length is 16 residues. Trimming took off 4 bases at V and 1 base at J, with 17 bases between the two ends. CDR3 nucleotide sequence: TGCGCCAGCAGCCCTGCGGCGAGGCTTCGGAACACTGAAGCTTTCTTT. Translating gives CASSPAARLRNTEAFF.

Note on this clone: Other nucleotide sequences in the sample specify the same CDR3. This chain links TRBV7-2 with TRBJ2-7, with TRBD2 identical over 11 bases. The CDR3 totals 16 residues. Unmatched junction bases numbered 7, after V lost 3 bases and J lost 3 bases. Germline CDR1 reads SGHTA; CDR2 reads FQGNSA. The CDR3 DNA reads TGTGCCAGCAGCTTGGCGCTAGCGGGAGGAATCTACGAGCAGTACTTC. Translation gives CASSLALAGGIYEQYF. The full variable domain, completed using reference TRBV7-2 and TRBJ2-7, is GAGVSQSPSNKVTEKGKDVELRCDPISGHTALYWYRQSLGQGLEFLIYFQGNSAPDKSGLPSDRFSAERTGGSVSTLTIQRTQQEDSAVYLCASSLALAGGIYEQYFGPGTRLTVT.

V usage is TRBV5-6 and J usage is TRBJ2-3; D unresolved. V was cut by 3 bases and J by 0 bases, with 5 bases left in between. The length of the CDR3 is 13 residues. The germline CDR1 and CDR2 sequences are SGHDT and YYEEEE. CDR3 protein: CASSSFSTDTQYF. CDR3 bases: TGTGCCAGCAGCTCCTTTAGCACAGATACGCAGTATTTT.

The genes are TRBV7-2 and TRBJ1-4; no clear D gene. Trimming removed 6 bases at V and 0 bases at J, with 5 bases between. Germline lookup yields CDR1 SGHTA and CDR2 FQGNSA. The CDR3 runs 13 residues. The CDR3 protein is CASSSPTNEKLFF. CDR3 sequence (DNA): TGTGCCAGCAGTTCTCCAACTAATGAAAAACTGTTTTTT.

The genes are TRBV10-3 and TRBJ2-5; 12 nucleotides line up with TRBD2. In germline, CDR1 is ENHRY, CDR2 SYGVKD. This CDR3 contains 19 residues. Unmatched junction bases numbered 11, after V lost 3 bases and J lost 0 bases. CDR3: CAISDWGLAGGLDQETQYF. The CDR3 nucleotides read TGTGCCATCAGTGATTGGGGGCTAGCGGGGGGGCTGGACCAAGAGACCCAGTACTTC.

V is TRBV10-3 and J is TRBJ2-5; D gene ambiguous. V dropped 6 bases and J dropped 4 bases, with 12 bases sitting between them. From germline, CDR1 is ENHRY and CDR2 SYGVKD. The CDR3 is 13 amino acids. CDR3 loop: CAIRRLDGETQYF. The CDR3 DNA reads TGTGCCATCAGAAGGTTGGATGGAGAGACCCAGTACTTC.

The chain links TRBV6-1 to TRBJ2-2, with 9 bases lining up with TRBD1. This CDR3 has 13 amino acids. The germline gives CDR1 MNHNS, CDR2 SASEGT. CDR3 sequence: CGHGQGRSGELFF. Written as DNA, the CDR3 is TGTGGTCATGGACAGGGGAGGTCCGGGGAGCTGTTTTTT.

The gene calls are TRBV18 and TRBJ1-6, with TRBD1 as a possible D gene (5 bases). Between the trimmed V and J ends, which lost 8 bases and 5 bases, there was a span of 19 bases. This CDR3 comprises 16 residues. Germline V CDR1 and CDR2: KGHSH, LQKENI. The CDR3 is CASGRGIDLNNSPLHF. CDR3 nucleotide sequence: TGTGCCAGCGGTCGGGGGATCGATCTTAATAATTCACCCCTCCACTTT.

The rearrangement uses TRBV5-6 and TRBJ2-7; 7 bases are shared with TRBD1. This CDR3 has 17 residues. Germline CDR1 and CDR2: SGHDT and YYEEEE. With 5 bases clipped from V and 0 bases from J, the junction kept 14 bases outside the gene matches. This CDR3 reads CASSWSQGTGSSYEQYV. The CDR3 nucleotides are TGTGCCAGCAGTTGGTCACAGGGGACCGGCAGCTCCTACGAGCAGTACGTC.

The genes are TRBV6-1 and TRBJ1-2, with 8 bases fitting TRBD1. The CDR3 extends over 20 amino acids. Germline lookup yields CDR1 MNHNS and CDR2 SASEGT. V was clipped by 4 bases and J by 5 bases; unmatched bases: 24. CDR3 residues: CASSGQGQDRKTPFLYGYTF. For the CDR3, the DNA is TGTGCCAGCAGTGGGCAGGGACAGGATCGAAAGACTCCCTTTTTATATGGCTACACCTTC.

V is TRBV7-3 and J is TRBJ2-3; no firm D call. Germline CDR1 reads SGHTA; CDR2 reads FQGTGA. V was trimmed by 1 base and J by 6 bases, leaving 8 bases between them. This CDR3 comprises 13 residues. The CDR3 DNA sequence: TGTGCCAGCAGCTTAAAATGGCAGGATACGCAGTATTTT. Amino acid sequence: CASSLKWQDTQYF.

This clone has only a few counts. The CDR3 reads CASSYDRGQPQHF. The CDR3 coding sequence is TGTGCCAGCAGTTACGACCGGGGGCAGCCCCAGCATTTT. The genes are TRBV6-5 and TRBJ1-5, with TRBD1 as a possible D gene (5 bases). This CDR3 region has 13 residues. V lost 2 bases and J 7 bases, leaving 9 bases between the germline ends. Germline assignment: CDR1 MNHEY and CDR2 SVGAGI.

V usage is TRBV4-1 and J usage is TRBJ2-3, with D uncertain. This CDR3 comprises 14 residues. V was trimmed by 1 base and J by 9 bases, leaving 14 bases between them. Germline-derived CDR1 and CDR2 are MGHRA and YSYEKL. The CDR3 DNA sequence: TGCGCCAGCAGCCAAGCCGGCGGAAGTGGGACGCAGTATTTT. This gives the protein CASSQAGGSGTQYF.

The CDR3 sequence is CASCRGSNQPQHF. The DNA of the CDR3 is TGTGCCAGCTGCCGGGGGAGCAATCAGCCCCAGCATTTT. The rearrangement links TRBV7-9 to TRBJ1-5; perhaps TRBD1 as D (5 bases). Between the trimmed V and J ends, which lost 8 bases and 1 base, there was a span of 9 bases. CDR1 and CDR2 from the germline V gene are SEHNR and FQNEAQ (reference sequence). This CDR3 has 13 residues.